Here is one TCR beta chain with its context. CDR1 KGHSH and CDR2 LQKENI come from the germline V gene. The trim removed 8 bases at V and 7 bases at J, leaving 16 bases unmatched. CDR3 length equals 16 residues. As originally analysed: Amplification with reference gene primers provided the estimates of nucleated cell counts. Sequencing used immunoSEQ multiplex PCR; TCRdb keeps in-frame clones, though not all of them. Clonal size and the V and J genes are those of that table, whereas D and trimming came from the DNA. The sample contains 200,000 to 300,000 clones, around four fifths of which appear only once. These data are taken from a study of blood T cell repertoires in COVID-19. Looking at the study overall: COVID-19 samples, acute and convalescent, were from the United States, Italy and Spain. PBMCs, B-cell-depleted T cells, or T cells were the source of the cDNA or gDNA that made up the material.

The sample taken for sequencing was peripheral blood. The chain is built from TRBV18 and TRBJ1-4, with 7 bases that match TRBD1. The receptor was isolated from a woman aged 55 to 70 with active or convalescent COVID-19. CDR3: CASRLKEGTAGEKLFF. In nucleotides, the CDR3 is TGTGCCAGCCGCCTAAAGGAAGGGACAGCCGGTGAAAAACTGTTTTTT.